This passage covers 10 T cell receptor beta chains from one sample sequenced in a study of blood T cell repertoires in COVID-19. Sequencing was performed with immunoSEQ multiplex PCR; in TCRdb, only in-frame clones are kept and a portion is missing. The repertoire holds approximately 250,000 clones, with 80% to 90% as singletons. Sequencing was carried out using peripheral blood. Receptors were obtained from a man aged 35 to 55 who had recovered from COVID-19.

The CDR3 DNA sequence: TGTGCCAGTGCGTGGGGCAACTCCTATGGCTACACCTTC. The encoded protein is CASAWGNSYGYTF. This chain links TRBV19 with TRBJ1-2; D may be TRBD1 (5 bases). CDR3 size: 13 residues. Germline assignment: CDR1 LNHDA and CDR2 SQIVND (reference sequence). Trimming left V 8 bases short and J 4 bases short, with 14 bases between. The full variable domain, its missing parts supplied by reference TRBV19 and TRBJ1-2, is DGGITQSPKYLFRKEGQNVTLSCEQNLNHDAMYWYRQDPGQGLRLIYYSQIVNDFQKGDIAEGYSVSREKKESFPLTVTSAQKNPTAFYLCASAWGNSYGYTFGSGTRLTVV.

Worth noting for this clone: It is likely a read error, because the conserved phenylalanine at the end of the CDR3 is missing. The limits of the CDR3 on the DNA are not certain, so only TCRdb's listed CDR3 is given. This CDR3 is CAFPDLRGS. The gene calls are TRBV10-1 and TRBJ1-2; TRBD1 is the table's D call and was not checked against the DNA. The germline gives CDR1 WNHNN, CDR2 SYGVQD (reference sequence). The CDR3 totals 9 residues, both ends included.

The rearrangement uses TRBV10-1 and TRBJ1-2, with D tentatively TRBD1 (6 bases). The V end was cut by 5 bases, the J end by 5 bases, with 12 bases between. This CDR3 spans 13 amino acids. Germline assignment: CDR1 WNHNN and CDR2 SYGVQD (reference sequence). CDR3 sequence: CASSPARGYGYTF. The DNA of the CDR3 is TGCGCCAGCAGTCCCGCCAGGGGTTATGGCTACACCTTC.

The V gene is TRBV2, the J gene TRBJ2-7; TRBD2 matches 7 bases. V shed 8 bases and J 1 base; nucleotides not matched to a gene: 11. CDR3 size: 15 residues. Per germline, CDR1 SNHLY and CDR2 FYNNEI. The CDR3 loop reads CASGGGLVVSYEQYF. CDR3 bases: TGTGCCAGCGGGGGTGGACTAGTTGTATCCTACGAGCAGTACTTC. The whole variable domain, remainder taken from reference TRBV2 and TRBJ2-7, is EPEVTQTPSHQVTQMGQEVILRCVPISNHLYFYWYRQILGQKVEFLVSFYNNEISEKSEIFDDQFSVERPDGSNFTLKIRSTKLEDSAMYFCASGGGLVVSYEQYFGPGTRLTVT.

The chain uses TRBV18 and TRBJ1-5; D not resolved. The CDR3 contains 15 residues. With 3 bases removed from V and 4 bases from J, the gap between germline ends came to 13 bases. Germline V gives CDR1 KGHSH, CDR2 LQKENI. The CDR3: CASSPPVATNQPQHF. CDR3 nucleotides: TGTGCCAGCTCACCTCCAGTAGCTACAAATCAGCCCCAGCATTTT.

This chain connects TRBV2 to TRBJ1-1; tentative D call: TRBD1 (6 bases). V lost 2 bases, J lost 4 bases, and 17 bases lay in between. CDR3 length: 16 amino acids. CDR1 and CDR2 (germline): SNHLY, FYNNEI. The CDR3 region has the DNA TGTGCCAGCAGTGAATTCTCAGGGGATGAATCCACTGAAGCTTTCTTT. Its translation is CASSEFSGDESTEAFF.

The chain joins TRBV19 to TRBJ1-1, with D unresolved. Trimming pared 3 bases from V and 3 bases from J, leaving 14 bases between. This CDR3 is built from 15 residues. The V gene's germline CDR1 is LNHDA and CDR2 SQIVND (reference sequence). For the CDR3, the DNA is TGTGCCAGTAGTATGAGGGTCCTTCAATACACTGAAGCTTTCTTT. This sequence encodes CASSMRVLQYTEAFF. The complete variable domain, with remaining parts taken from reference TRBV19 and TRBJ1-1, reads DGGITQSPKYLFRKEGQNVTLSCEQNLNHDAMYWYRQDPGQGLRLIYYSQIVNDFQKGDIAEGYSVSREKKESFPLTVTSAQKNPTAFYLCASSMRVLQYTEAFFGQGTRLTVV.

This clone was picked up a small number of times. This chain joins TRBV28 and TRBJ2-1; 8 nucleotides match TRBD2. CDR3 size: 17 residues. The germline V gene has CDR1 MDHEN and CDR2 SYDVKM. The V gene end was trimmed by 6 bases and the J gene end by 0 bases; junction bases not matched to a gene: 10. The DNA of the CDR3 is TGTGCCAGCAGCCGTGGACTAGCTAAGAGCTCCTACAATGAGCAGTTCTTC. It specifies CASSRGLAKSSYNEQFF. The full variable domain, with the rest looked up from reference TRBV28 and TRBJ2-1, is DVKVTQSSRYLVKRTGEKVFLECVQDMDHENMFWYRQDPGLGLRLIYFSYDVKMKEKGDIPEGYSVSREKKERFSLILESASTNQTSMYLCASSRGLAKSSYNEQFFGPGTRLTVL.

This rearrangement joins TRBV19 to TRBJ1-1; 9 positions match TRBD1. This CDR3 spans 14 amino acids. Trimming cost V 5 bases and J 4 bases; bases outside gene matches: 5. The germline V gene encodes CDR1 LNHDA and CDR2 SQIVND (reference sequence). Written as DNA, the CDR3 is TGTGCCAGTAGTGTGGACAGGGGAGGCACTGAAGCTTTCTTT. This gives the protein CASSVDRGGTEAFF.

The chain uses TRBV19 and TRBJ2-7, with D possibly matching TRBD1 (6 bases). V gave up 5 bases and J gave up 4 bases, with 12 bases separating them. There are 13 residues in the CDR3. Germline CDR1 and CDR2: LNHDA and SQIVND (reference sequence). The CDR3 reads CASSSSQGYEQYF. CDR3 sequence (DNA): TGTGCCAGTAGTTCGTCGCAGGGGTACGAGCAGTACTTC.